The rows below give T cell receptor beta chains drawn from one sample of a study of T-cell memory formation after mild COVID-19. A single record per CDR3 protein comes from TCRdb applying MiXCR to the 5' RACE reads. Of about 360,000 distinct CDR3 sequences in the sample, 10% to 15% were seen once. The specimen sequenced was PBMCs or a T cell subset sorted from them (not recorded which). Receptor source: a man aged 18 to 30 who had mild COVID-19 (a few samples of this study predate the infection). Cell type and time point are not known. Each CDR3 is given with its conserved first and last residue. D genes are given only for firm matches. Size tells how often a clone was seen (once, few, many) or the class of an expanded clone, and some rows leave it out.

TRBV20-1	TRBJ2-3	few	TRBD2	CSANVPGLAGNTDTQYF	TGCAGTGCTAATGTCCCGGGACTAGCGGGGAACACAGATACGCAGTATTTT
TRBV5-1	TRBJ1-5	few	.	CASSLGEAGNQPQHF	TGCGCCAGCAGCTTGGGTGAGGCCGGGAATCAGCCCCAGCATTTT
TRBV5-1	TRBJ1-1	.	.	CASRDYREANTEAFF	TGCGCCAGCAGAGATTACAGGGAGGCGAACACTGAAGCTTTCTTT
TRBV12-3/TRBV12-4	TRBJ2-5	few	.	CASSLAVEGAQYF	TGTGCCAGCAGTTTAGCGGTCGAAGGGGCCCAGTACTTC
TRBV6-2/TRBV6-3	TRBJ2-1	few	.	CASSPEPSRAGARKWEQFF	TGTGCCAGCAGCCCAGAACCCTCAAGGGCGGGGGCCAGAAAATGGGAGCAGTTCTTC
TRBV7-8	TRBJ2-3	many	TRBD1	CASSFRDRGRDTQYF	TGTGCCAGCAGCTTCCGGGACAGGGGTAGAGATACGCAGTATTTT
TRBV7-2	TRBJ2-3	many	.	CASSLRADTQYF	TGTGCCAGCAGTTTGAGGGCAGATACGCAGTATTTT
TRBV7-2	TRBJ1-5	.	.	CASKQDSNQPQHF	TGTGCCAGCAAACAGGATTCCAATCAGCCCCAGCATTTT
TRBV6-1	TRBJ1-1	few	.	CASSELLGRNTEAFF	TGTGCCAGCAGTGAATTACTAGGCAGGAACACTGAAGCTTTCTTT
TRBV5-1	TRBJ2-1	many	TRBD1	CASSWDRGDLLF	TGCGCCAGCAGCTGGGACAGGGGAGACCTTCTCTTC
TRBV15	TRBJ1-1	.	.	CATSRGAVVDNTEAFF	TGTGCCACCAGCAGAGGGGCAGTCGTTGATAACACTGAAGCTTTCTTT
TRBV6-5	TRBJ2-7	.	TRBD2	CASSYSVGGAYEQYF	TGTGCCAGCAGTTACTCGGTCGGGGGGGCTTACGAGCAGTACTTC
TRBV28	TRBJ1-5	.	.	CASTSGMEGNQPQHF	TGTGCCAGCACCTCGGGAATGGAGGGCAATCAGCCCCAGCATTTT
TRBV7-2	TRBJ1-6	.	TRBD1	CASSSSGTGGNSPLHF	TGTGCCAGCAGCTCGTCCGGGACAGGGGGGAATTCACCCCTCCACTTT
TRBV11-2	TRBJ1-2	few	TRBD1	CASSLAATGARWGGYTF	TGTGCCAGCAGCCTAGCGGCGACAGGGGCTAGGTGGGGTGGCTACACCTTC
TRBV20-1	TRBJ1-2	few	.	CSASPMGAEYGYTF	TGCAGTGCTAGCCCGATGGGGGCAGAATATGGCTACACCTTC
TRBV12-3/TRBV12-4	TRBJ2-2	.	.	CASSFYRALNANTGELFF	TGTGCCAGCAGTTTTTACAGGGCCCTCAACGCGAACACCGGGGAGCTGTTTTTT
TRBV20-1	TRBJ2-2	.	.	CSARLPLNTGELFF	TGCAGTGCTAGGCTACCTTTGAACACCGGGGAGCTGTTTTTT
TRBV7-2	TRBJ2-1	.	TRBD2	CASSLKAGSSYNEQFF	TGTGCCAGCAGCTTGAAAGCGGGGAGCTCCTACAATGAGCAGTTCTTC
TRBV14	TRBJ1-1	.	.	CASSPDRMTEAFF	TGTGCCAGCAGCCCTGACAGGATGACTGAAGCTTTCTTT
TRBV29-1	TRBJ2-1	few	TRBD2	CSVEEASGGSINEQFF	TGCAGCGTTGAAGAGGCTAGCGGGGGGTCCATTAATGAGCAGTTCTTC
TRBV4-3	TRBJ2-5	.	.	CASSQDPITQLETQYF	TGCGCCAGCAGCCAAGATCCAATCACACAATTGGAGACCCAGTACTTC
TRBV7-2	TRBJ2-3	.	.	CASSLLAFARDTQYF	TGTGCCAGCAGCCTGTTGGCCTTCGCAAGAGATACGCAGTATTTT
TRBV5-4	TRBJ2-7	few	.	CASSLGQGLYEQYF	TGTGCCAGCAGCTTGGGTCAGGGCCTCTACGAGCAGTACTTC
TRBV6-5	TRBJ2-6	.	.	CASSDRQGGSGANVLTF	TGTGCCAGCAGTGACCGACAGGGAGGCTCTGGGGCCAACGTCCTGACTTTC
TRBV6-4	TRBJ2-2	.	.	CASSDSGGNGELFF	TGTGCCAGCAGTGACTCAGGAGGGAACGGGGAGCTGTTTTTT
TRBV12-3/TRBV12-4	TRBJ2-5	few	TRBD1	CASTDGQGQYF	TGTGCCAGCACCGACGGACAGGGGCAGTACTTC
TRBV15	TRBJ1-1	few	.	CATSRENGFEAFF	TGTGCCACCAGCAGGGAAAACGGATTTGAAGCTTTCTTT
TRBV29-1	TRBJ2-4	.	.	CSVDPPGRGGNIQYF	TGCAGCGTTGACCCCCCAGGGAGGGGGGGCAACATTCAGTACTTC
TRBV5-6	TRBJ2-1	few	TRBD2	CASSLRLAGYNEQFF	TGTGCCAGCAGCTTGAGGCTAGCGGGGTACAATGAGCAGTTCTTC
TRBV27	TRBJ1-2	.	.	CASSLGGRNGYTF	TGTGCCAGCAGTTTAGGGGGGCGAAATGGCTACACCTTC
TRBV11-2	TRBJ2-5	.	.	CASSSLTGYQETQYF	TGTGCCAGCAGCAGCCTTACAGGGTATCAAGAGACCCAGTACTTC
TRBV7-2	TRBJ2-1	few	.	CASSLPYGTASYNEQFF	TGTGCCAGCAGCTTACCCTACGGGACGGCCTCCTACAATGAGCAGTTCTTC
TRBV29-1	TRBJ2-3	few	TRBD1	CSAPRGQTQYF	TGCAGCGCCCCTCGGGGACAGACGCAGTATTTT
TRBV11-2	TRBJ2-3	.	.	CASSLRSYTDTQYF	TGTGCCAGCAGCTTGAGATCCTACACAGATACGCAGTATTTT
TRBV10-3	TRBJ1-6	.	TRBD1	CAISRTGDSPLHF	TGTGCCATCAGTAGGACAGGGGACTCACCCCTCCACTTT
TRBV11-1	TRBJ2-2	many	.	CASSLYETGELFF	TGTGCCAGCAGCTTATACGAAACCGGGGAGCTGTTTTTT
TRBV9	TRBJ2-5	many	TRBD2	CASSKDGGETQYF	TGTGCCAGCAGCAAGGACGGGGGGGAGACCCAGTACTTC
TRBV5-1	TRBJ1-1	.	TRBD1	CASSLTGARREAFF	TGCGCCAGCAGCTTAACAGGGGCCCGGCGGGAAGCTTTCTTT
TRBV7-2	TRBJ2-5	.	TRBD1	CASSLSYRGETETQYF	TGTGCCAGCAGCTTAAGTTACAGGGGGGAAACAGAGACCCAGTACTTC
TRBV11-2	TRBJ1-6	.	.	CASSPMIVGSPLHF	TGTGCCAGCAGCCCCATGATCGTGGGGTCACCCCTCCACTTT